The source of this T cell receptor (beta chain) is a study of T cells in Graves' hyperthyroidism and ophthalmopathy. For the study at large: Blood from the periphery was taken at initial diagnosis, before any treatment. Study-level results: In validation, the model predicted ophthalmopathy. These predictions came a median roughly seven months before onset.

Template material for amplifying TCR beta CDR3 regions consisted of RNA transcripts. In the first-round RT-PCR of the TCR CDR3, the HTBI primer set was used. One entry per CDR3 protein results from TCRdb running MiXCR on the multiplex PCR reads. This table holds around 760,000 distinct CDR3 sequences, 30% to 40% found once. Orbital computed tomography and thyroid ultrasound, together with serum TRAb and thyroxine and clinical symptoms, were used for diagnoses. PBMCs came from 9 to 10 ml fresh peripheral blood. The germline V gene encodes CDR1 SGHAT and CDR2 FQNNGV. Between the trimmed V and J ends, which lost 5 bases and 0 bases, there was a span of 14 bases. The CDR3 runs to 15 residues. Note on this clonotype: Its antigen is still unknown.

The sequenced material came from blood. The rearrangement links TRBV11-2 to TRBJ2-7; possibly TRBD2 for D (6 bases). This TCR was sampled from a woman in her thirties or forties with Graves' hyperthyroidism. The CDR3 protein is CASSRRLVNSYEQYF. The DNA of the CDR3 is TGTGCCAGCAGCCGTAGACTAGTAAACTCCTACGAGCAGTACTTC. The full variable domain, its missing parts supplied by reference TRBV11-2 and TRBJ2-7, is EAGVAQSPRYKIIEKRQSVAFWCNPISGHATLYWYQQILGQGPKLLIQFQNNGVVDDSQLPKDRFSAERLKGVDSTLKIQPAKLEDSAVYLCASSRRLVNSYEQYFGPGTRLTVT.